This is a list of T cell receptor beta chains from one sample in a study of early T cells in non-severe SARS-CoV-2 infection. TCRdb re-derived calls from the 5' RACE reads in MiXCR, one entry per CDR3 protein. There are tens of thousands of distinct CDR3 sequences in the sample; around 11% occur only once, and roughly 3% lies in the top ten. Sample: whole blood, taken at baseline. These TCRs come from an adult who was a healthcare worker with PCR-confirmed SARS-CoV-2 infection or an uninfected control (not recorded which). CDR3s include the opening cysteine and the closing phenylalanine or tryptophan. D genes are given only for firm matches. Some rows have no size entry. The others give once, few or many, or a class for an expanded clone.

J gene,V gene,clone size,D gene,CDR3 protein,CDR3 DNA
TRBJ2-3,TRBV10-3,many,TRBD2,CAITKTSGDTDTQYF,TGTGCCATCACCAAGACTAGCGGGGACACAGATACGCAGTATTTT
TRBJ1-5,TRBV27,NA,NA,CASSNGGTNQPQHF,TGTGCCAGCAGCAACGGGGGTACCAATCAGCCCCAGCATTTT
TRBJ1-2,TRBV6-5,few,TRBD1,CASSYRGRGYTF,TGTGCCAGCAGTTACAGGGGGCGCGGCTACACCTTC
TRBJ2-5,TRBV6-1,many,NA,CASAPWGARGQTQYF,TGTGCCAGCGCCCCTTGGGGGGCGAGAGGACAGACCCAGTACTTC
TRBJ1-1,TRBV30,few,TRBD1,CAWSVVGQGAGAFF,TGTGCCTGGAGTGTGGTCGGACAGGGGGCAGGGGCTTTCTTT
TRBJ2-7,TRBV5-1,NA,TRBD1,CASRSGTGRNEQYF,TGCGCCAGCAGGTCCGGGACAGGGCGGAACGAGCAGTACTTC
TRBJ2-1,TRBV18,few,TRBD2,CASSPLAGGYNEQFF,TGTGCCAGCTCACCGCTAGCGGGGGGCTACAATGAGCAGTTCTTC
TRBJ2-1,TRBV30,few,NA,CAWSVRVRDPPNEQFF,TGTGCCTGGAGTGTAAGGGTCAGGGACCCCCCCAATGAGCAGTTCTTC
TRBJ2-7,TRBV7-8,NA,TRBD1,CASSLGDRRYEQYF,TGTGCCAGCAGCTTAGGGGACAGGAGGTACGAGCAGTACTTC
TRBJ1-2,TRBV5-1,few,NA,CASSLWTAYGYTF,TGCGCCAGCAGCTTGTGGACCGCCTATGGCTACACCTTC
TRBJ2-4,TRBV7-2,NA,TRBD1,CASSLVGRPWAGGLAKNIQYF,TGTGCCAGCAGCTTAGTCGGGCGCCCTTGGGCAGGGGGCTTAGCCAAAAACATTCAGTACTTC
TRBJ2-5,TRBV5-1,many,NA,CASSLEMETQYF,TGCGCCAGCAGCTTGGAAATGGAGACCCAGTACTTC
TRBJ2-1,TRBV12-3/TRBV12-4,NA,TRBD2,CASSFVGSGARREQFF,TGTGCCAGCAGTTTCGTGGGGAGCGGGGCAAGGCGTGAGCAGTTCTTC
TRBJ2-3,TRBV11-2,few,NA,CASSADGLPTDTQYF,TGTGCCAGCAGCGCGGACGGACTGCCCACAGATACGCAGTATTTT
TRBJ2-7,TRBV29-1,many,TRBD2,CSVAGPAGSSSYEQYF,TGCAGCGTTGCGGGGCCAGCGGGGTCGAGCTCCTACGAGCAGTACTTC
TRBJ2-7,TRBV11-2,many,TRBD2,CASSPLAGGSYEQYF,TGTGCCAGCAGCCCCCTAGCGGGGGGCTCCTACGAGCAGTACTTC
TRBJ2-3,TRBV12-3/TRBV12-4,NA,NA,CASSLRSTTQYF,TGTGCCAGCAGTTTACGCTCCACAACGCAGTATTTT
TRBJ2-6,TRBV7-8,NA,NA,CASSLERAGVGANVLTF,TGTGCCAGCAGCTTAGAACGGGCAGGGGTCGGGGCCAACGTCCTGACTTTC
TRBJ1-6,TRBV9,NA,NA,CASSGGSSYNSPLHF,TGTGCCAGCAGCGGCGGAAGCTCCTATAATTCACCCCTCCACTTT
TRBJ1-5,TRBV6-1,few,NA,CASSVGDQGQPQHF,TGTGCCAGCAGTGTGGGAGACCAAGGGCAGCCCCAGCATTTT
TRBJ2-7,TRBV20-1,many,NA,CSATVTENQQYF,TGCAGTGCTACCGTGACCGAGAACCAGCAGTACTTC
TRBJ2-7,TRBV27,many,NA,CASGRSLGIYEQYF,TGTGCCAGCGGGAGGAGTTTAGGGATTTACGAGCAGTACTTC
TRBJ1-1,TRBV6-1,NA,TRBD1,CASNPGTANTEAFF,TGTGCCAGCAACCCCGGGACAGCAAACACTGAAGCTTTCTTT
TRBJ1-3,TRBV5-1,few,NA,CASSRGLSQNTIYF,TGCGCCAGCAGTCGGGGACTGTCGCAAAACACCATATATTTT
TRBJ2-7,TRBV9,NA,NA,CASSVGGGTYEQYF,TGTGCCAGCAGCGTAGGCGGTGGCACCTACGAGCAGTACTTC
TRBJ2-1,TRBV4-2,few,TRBD2,CASSQDGGVYNEQFF,TGTGCCAGCAGCCAGGACGGGGGGGTATACAATGAGCAGTTCTTC
TRBJ1-6,TRBV20-1,few,NA,CSAQPGTENSPLHF,TGCAGTGCCCAGCCGGGGACGGAAAATTCACCCCTCCACTTT
TRBJ2-6,TRBV7-3,NA,NA,CASSSSGANILTF,TGTGCCAGCAGCTCCTCTGGGGCCAACATCCTGACTTTC
TRBJ1-1,TRBV5-1,few,TRBD1,CASGQGDTEAFF,TGCGCCAGCGGACAGGGCGACACTGAAGCTTTCTTT
TRBJ1-1,TRBV30,few,TRBD1,CAWEQGTGGTEAFF,TGTGCCTGGGAGCAGGGGACAGGCGGCACTGAAGCTTTCTTT
TRBJ2-3,TRBV5-6,NA,NA,CASSLTDLGQDTQYF,TGTGCCAGCAGCCTCACGGATCTGGGGCAGGATACGCAGTATTTT
TRBJ1-6,TRBV27,many,NA,CASSFLSSYNSPLHF,TGTGCCAGCAGTTTTTTGAGCTCCTATAATTCACCCCTCCACTTT
TRBJ2-2,TRBV7-9,NA,NA,CASSFSTSDTGELFF,TGTGCCAGCAGCTTTAGCACTTCCGACACCGGGGAGCTGTTTTTT